The 10 T cell receptor beta chains listed next were all sequenced from one sample in a study of blood T cell repertoires in COVID-19. Data came from immunoSEQ multiplex PCR; TCRdb stores just in-frame clones and leaves some out. Here the sample spans 310,000 or so clones, about nine tenths being singletons. The material sequenced was peripheral blood. All receptors come from a woman in her 30s with COVID-19, enrolled during active disease.

This sequence joins TRBV27 and TRBJ2-1; no clear D gene. V was pared by 0 bases and J by 0 bases, with 6 bases between. The CDR3 sequence is 15 residues long. The V gene's germline CDR1 is MNHEY and CDR2 SMNVEV (reference sequence). In DNA, the CDR3 is TGTGCCAGCAGTTTATCGTCTAGCTCCTACAATGAGCAGTTCTTC. This gives the protein CASSLSSSSYNEQFF.

The V and J genes are TRBV29-1 and TRBJ2-3; 7 bases fit TRBD1. CDR3 length equals 14 residues. V lost 8 bases to trimming and J lost 1 base; unmatched junction nucleotides: 9. The germline CDR1 and CDR2 sequences are SQVTM and ANQGSEA. CDR3: CSFGVTGGTDTQYF. The CDR3 coding sequence is TGCAGCTTTGGGGTCACAGGGGGCACAGATACGCAGTATTTT.

V is TRBV25-1 and J is TRBJ1-1; D ambiguous. Trimming removed 3 bases at V and 0 bases at J, with 8 bases between. This CDR3 is built from 14 residues. Germline V gene sequence: CDR1 MGHDK, CDR2 SYGVNS. CDR3 nucleotides: TGTGCCAGCAGTGATTGGAGTGTGAACACTGAAGCTTTCTTT. This codes for CASSDWSVNTEAFF. The variable domain in full, completed from reference TRBV25-1 and TRBJ1-1, reads EADIYQTPRYLVIGTGKKITLECSQTMGHDKMYWYQQDPGMELHLIHYSYGVNSTEKGDLSSESTVSRIRTEHFPLTLESARPSHTSQYLCASSDWSVNTEAFFGQGTRLTVV.

The V call is TRBV2, the J call TRBJ1-2; D is possibly TRBD1 (5 bases). Germline assignment: CDR1 SNHLY and CDR2 FYNNEI. CDR3 length: 12 amino acids. The V gene lost 7 bases and the J gene lost 0 bases, with 6 bases spanning the gap. In nucleotides, the CDR3 is TGTGCCAGCACGACAGCTAACTATGGCTACACCTTC. It is translated as CASTTANYGYTF. Combining the CDR3 with reference TRBV2 and TRBJ1-2 gives the whole variable domain EPEVTQTPSHQVTQMGQEVILRCVPISNHLYFYWYRQILGQKVEFLVSFYNNEISEKSEIFDDQFSVERPDGSNFTLKIRSTKLEDSAMYFCASTTANYGYTFGSGTRLTVV.

The J gene is TRBJ2-7, the V gene TRBV11-2, with 9 bases fitting TRBD2. CDR1 SGHAT and CDR2 FQNNGV come from the germline V gene. This CDR3 is built from 17 residues. The V segment lost 6 bases and the J segment 5 bases; nucleotides outside the gene matches: 17. In DNA, the CDR3 is TGTGCCAGCAGACCTCCCCGCGGAACTAGCGGGTGGGACGAGCAGTACTTC. It is translated as CASRPPRGTSGWDEQYF.

The chain couples TRBV29-1 to TRBJ1-3, with D maybe TRBD1 (6 bases). V was trimmed by 8 bases and J by 3 bases, leaving 14 bases between them. The CDR3 length is 13 residues. CDR1 is SQVTM, CDR2 ANQGSEA, per germline. This chain's CDR3 is CSIRGGGGNTIYF. For the CDR3, the DNA is TGCAGCATACGGGGGGGCGGTGGAAACACCATATATTTT.

V usage is TRBV5-1 and J usage is TRBJ2-5; 7 bases match TRBD1. The CDR3 spans 14 residues. Germline V lookup: CDR1 SGHRS, CDR2 YFSETQ. The ends lost 4 bases at V and 5 bases at J; junction bases unmatched: 8. CDR3 sequence reads: CASSPGSQGETQYF. CDR3 in DNA: TGCGCCAGCAGCCCGGGATCACAGGGGGAGACCCAGTACTTC.

The rearrangement uses TRBV3-1 (or the pseudogene TRBV3-2) and TRBJ1-4, with 7 bases matching TRBD1. The junction had 5 bases not matched to a gene; V was cut back by 0 bases and J by 7 bases. The germline V gene has CDR1 LGHDT and CDR2 YNNKEL (reference sequence). The length of the CDR3 is 15 residues. The CDR3 loop reads CASSQDWDRGEKLFF. As DNA, the CDR3 is TGTGCCAGCAGCCAAGATTGGGACAGAGGTGAAAAACTGTTTTTT.

J is TRBJ2-7 and V is TRBV19; D is possibly TRBD2 (5 bases). Trimming stripped 2 bases from V and 4 bases from J, with 15 bases between. Per germline, CDR1 LNHDA and CDR2 SQIVND (reference sequence). The CDR3 consists of 15 residues. The CDR3 region is CASSIRDGVGYEQYF. In DNA, the CDR3 is TGTGCCAGTAGTATAAGAGACGGGGTTGGGTACGAGCAGTACTTC.

The chain uses TRBV6-2 or TRBV6-3 and TRBJ1-2, with TRBD1 matching over 8 bases. The V gene end was trimmed by 1 base and the J gene end by 8 bases; junction bases not matched to a gene: 6. From germline, CDR1 is MNHEY and CDR2 SVGEGT. The CDR3 extends over 14 amino acids. DNA for the CDR3: TGTGCCAGCAGTTACTTGGGGACAGGATACGGCTACACCTTC. Translated: CASSYLGTGYGYTF.